Sequencing of this TCR beta chain was carried out in a study of blood T cells in healthy people across ages. Overall study results and limits: Using unsorted PBMCs precluded a conclusive naive versus antigen-experienced comparison.

Primers used in a second PCR of about 7 to 12 cycles were a sample-barcoded 5' primer and a J-beta primer mix. TCRdb reprocessed the 5' RACE reads via MiXCR and lists one record per CDR3 protein. The sample shows hundreds of thousands of distinct CDR3 sequences, around 31% of them seen only once. The CDR3 extends over 15 amino acids. Looked up from germline, CDR1 is MNHEY and CDR2 is SVGAGI. V was cut by 4 bases and J by 7 bases, with 19 bases left in between. Comment on this clonotype: Its antigen is not identified.

The sequencing sample was made of blood. The sequence derives from a woman aged 80 or over in good health. The rearrangement joins TRBV6-5 to TRBJ2-5, with a tentative D call TRBD1 (8 bases). DNA for the CDR3: TGTGCCAGCAGTTTCCGGACAGGGTCGGGAGGGACCCAGTACTTC. Translating it yields CASSFRTGSGGTQYF.